This TCR beta chain derives from a study of blood T cells in healthy people across ages. Looking at the study overall: Template switching picked up about one barcoded beta molecule for each two T cells.

This clonotype was seen more than once but under ten times. Its antigen is unidentified. Together with a sample-barcoded 5' primer, a J-beta primer mix was included in a second PCR lasting about 7 to 11 cycles. Each cDNA molecule was tagged by a template-switch adaptor that had 12 random nucleotides. A single record per CDR3 protein comes from TCRdb applying MiXCR to the 5' RACE reads. The table shows hundreds of thousands of distinct CDR3 sequences, with over 45% occurring only once. Germline V gene lookup returns CDR1 DFQATT and CDR2 SNEGSKA (reference sequence). This CDR3 has 14 amino acids. Trimming removed 3 bases from V and 5 bases from J, with 17 bases in between. Study-wide results and limits: Expanded clonotype changes were possibly confounded by unknown donor CMV status.

The sequenced sample consisted of blood. This receptor was obtained from a woman between 55 and 75 years old in good health. This chain joins TRBV20-1 and TRBJ2-7; possibly TRBD1 for D (6 bases). Here the CDR3 reads CSARTRRGYHEQYF. The CDR3 nucleotides read TGCAGTGCTAGGACTCGCAGGGGTTACCACGAGCAGTACTTC.